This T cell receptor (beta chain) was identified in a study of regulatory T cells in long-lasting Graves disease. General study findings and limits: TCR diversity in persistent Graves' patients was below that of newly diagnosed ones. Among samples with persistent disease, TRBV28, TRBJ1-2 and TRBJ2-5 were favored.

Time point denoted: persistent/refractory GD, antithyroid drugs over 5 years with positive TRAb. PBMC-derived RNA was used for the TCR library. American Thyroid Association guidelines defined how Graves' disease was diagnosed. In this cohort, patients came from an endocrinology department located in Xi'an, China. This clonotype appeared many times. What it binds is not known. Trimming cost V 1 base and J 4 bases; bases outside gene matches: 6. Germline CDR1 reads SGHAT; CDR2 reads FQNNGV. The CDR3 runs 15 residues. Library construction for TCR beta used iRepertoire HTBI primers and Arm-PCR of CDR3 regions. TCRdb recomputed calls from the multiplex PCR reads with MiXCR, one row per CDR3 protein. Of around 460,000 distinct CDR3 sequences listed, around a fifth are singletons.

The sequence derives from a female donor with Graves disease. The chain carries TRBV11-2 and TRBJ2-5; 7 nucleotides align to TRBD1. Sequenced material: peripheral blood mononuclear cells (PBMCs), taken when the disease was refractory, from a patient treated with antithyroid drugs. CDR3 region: CASSLGERGRETQYF. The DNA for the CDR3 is TGTGCCAGCAGCTTAGGGGAGAGGGGGCGAGAGACCCAGTACTTC.